These T cell receptor beta chains were read from a single sample in a study of T cell responses to AZD1222 COVID-19 vaccine. Method: immunoSEQ multiplex PCR; TCRdb's copy keeps in-frame clones and lacks some. The table records around 180,000 clones, 90% of them present only once. Sample: peripheral blood, taken on day 0 of AZD1222 vaccination. These receptor sequences come from an adult in good health. The CDR3 runs from the conserved cysteine through the conserved F or W. D genes are given only for firm matches. Clone size is given for some rows only: seen once, a few or many times, or a class if the clone is expanded.

. | TRBJ2-1 | 15 | TRBV5-1 | . | TGCGCCAGCAGCTTGGCCGGAGGGACAGACAATGAGCAGTTCTTC | CASSLAGGTDNEQFF
few | TRBJ1-2 | 15 | TRBV16 | . | TGTGCCAGCAGCCAATCGGGGGTACCTGAGGATGGCTACACCTTC | CASSQSGVPEDGYTF
. | TRBJ2-2 | 18 | TRBV7-6 | TRBD1 | TGTGCCAGCAGCTTACAACCACAGGGGGCGCGGAACACCGGGGAGCTGTTTTTT | CASSLQPQGARNTGELFF
. | TRBJ2-1 | 19 | TRBV11-2 | TRBD2 | TGTGCCAGCAGCTTAGGTCTAGCGGGGGGAGAGAGCTCCTACAATGAGCAGTTCTTC | CASSLGLAGGESSYNEQFF
. | TRBJ2-3 | 14 | TRBV4-3 | . | TGCGCCAGCAGCCAAGATATAGGAGCAGATACGCAGTATTTT | CASSQDIGADTQYF
. | TRBJ2-1 | 19 | TRBV9 | TRBD2 | TGTGCCAGCAGCGTAACGCCTAGCGGGGGCCGAAGCTCCTACAATGAGCAGTTCTTC | CASSVTPSGGRSSYNEQFF
. | TRBJ2-7 | 12 | TRBV14 | TRBD1 | TGTGCCAGCCGGGACAGGGGTTCTGAGCAGTACTTC | CASRDRGSEQYF
. | TRBJ1-2 | 13 | TRBV29-1 | TRBD1 | TGCAGCGTCCGGGACAGGGGTGACTATGGCTACACCTTC | CSVRDRGDYGYTF
. | TRBJ1-2 | 14 | TRBV6-5 | . | TGTGCCAGCAGTTACTCGTCAGGTGGCTATGGCTACACCTTC | CASSYSSGGYGYTF
. | TRBJ2-7 | 21 | TRBV4-1 | TRBD2 | TGCGCCAGCAGCCAAGATGGTGGTGTAGCGGGGGGGCTTGGAACCGCCTACGAGCAGTACTTC | CASSQDGGVAGGLGTAYEQYF
few | TRBJ1-2 | 17 | TRBV10-1 | . | TGCGCCAGCAGCCCTAATGATGGGGGATTCGTTACCTATGGCTACACCTTC | CASSPNDGGFVTYGYTF
. | TRBJ2-3 | 14 | TRBV12-5 | TRBD1 | TGTGCTAGTGGTTTCGACAGGGGCACAGATACGCAGTATTTT | CASGFDRGTDTQYF
. | TRBJ1-1 | 12 | TRBV21-1 | . | TGTGCCAGCAGAGAAGAGGACGATGAAGCTTTCTTT | CASREEDDEAFF
once | TRBJ1-5 | 14 | TRBV10-3 | . | TGTGCCATCAGTGAGTCGGGGGGGAATCAGCCCCAGCATTTT | CAISESGGNQPQHF
. | TRBJ1-3 | 15 | TRBV9 | . | TGTGCCAGCACGAGGGGGAGCGTCTCTGGAAACACCATATATTTT | CASTRGSVSGNTIYF
. | TRBJ2-3 | 15 | TRBV27 | TRBD2 | TGTGCCAGCAGGCCGACTAGCGGCTACACAGATACGCAGTATTTT | CASRPTSGYTDTQYF
. | TRBJ1-2 | 14 | TRBV7-9 | . | TGTGCCAGCATCCTAAGCGGGGGGGCAGATGGCTACACCTTC | CASILSGGADGYTF
. | TRBJ2-1 | 16 | TRBV7-8 | TRBD2 | TGTGCCAGCAGCCCTCTAAGCGGGGCCTCCTACAATGAGCAGTTCTTC | CASSPLSGASYNEQFF
. | TRBJ1-4 | 16 | TRBV7-9 | TRBD1 | TGTGCCAGCAGCGCACCAACCCAGGGGGCTGGGGAAAAACTGTTTTTT | CASSAPTQGAGEKLFF
. | TRBJ1-5 | 15 | TRBV2 | . | TGTGCCAGCAGTGATCCTTCGGCAGGGGATCAGCCCCAGCATTTT | CASSDPSAGDQPQHF
. | TRBJ2-1 | 16 | TRBV11-3 | TRBD2 | TGTGCCAGCAGTCGTACTAGCGGGGGTCTCTACAATGAGCAGTTCTTC | CASSRTSGGLYNEQFF
. | TRBJ1-1 | 15 | TRBV9 | . | TGTGCCAGCAGCCCCCGAAGGAGCCCGAACACTGAAGCTTTCTTT | CASSPRRSPNTEAFF
. | TRBJ1-5 | 15 | TRBV7-8 | TRBD1 | TGTGCCAGCAGCTTACGCAGGGGGGCATTTCAGCCCCAGCATTTT | CASSLRRGAFQPQHF
. | TRBJ1-1 | 18 | TRBV10-3 | TRBD1 | TGTGCCATCAGTGAGTCACTAGGGACAGGGGGCGCAGGGACTGAAGCTTTCTTT | CAISESLGTGGAGTEAFF
. | TRBJ2-3 | 15 | TRBV5-1 | . | TGCGCCAGCAGCCCCGAGAGAGCTAGCACAGATACGCAGTATTTT | CASSPERASTDTQYF
. | TRBJ1-2 | 15 | TRBV7-2 | TRBD1 | TGTGCCAGCAGCAGGACAGGGACAGGGGACCATGGCTACACCTTC | CASSRTGTGDHGYTF
. | TRBJ1-5 | 14 | TRBV24-1 | . | TGTGCCACCAGTGACCGCCCCCGCAATCAGCCCCAGCATTTT | CATSDRPRNQPQHF
. | TRBJ2-1 | 15 | TRBV10-3 | TRBD1 | TGTGCCATCAGGGCATACAGGGGGCAGCACAATGAGCAGTTCTTC | CAIRAYRGQHNEQFF
. | TRBJ1-1 | 13 | TRBV10-3 | . | TGTGCCATCAGTGAGGAGGGTTACACTGAAGCTTTCTTT | CAISEEGYTEAFF
. | TRBJ1-2 | 13 | TRBV2 | . | TGTGCCAGCAGAGAGACCCAGGGATCCGGCTACACCTTC | CASRETQGSGYTF
few | TRBJ1-4 | 11 | TRBV5-1 | . | TGCGCCAGCAGCTTTGATGAAAAACTGTTTTTT | CASSFDEKLFF
. | TRBJ2-5 | 14 | TRBV4-2 | . | TGTGCCAGCAGCCACGGCGGCGCCGGGGAGACCCAGTACTTC | CASSHGGAGETQYF
. | TRBJ1-5 | 14 | TRBV19 | TRBD1 | TGTGCCAGTGGGGGACAGGCCGGCAATCAGCCCCAGCATTTT | CASGGQAGNQPQHF
. | TRBJ2-5 | 13 | TRBV27 | . | TGTGCCAGCAGTTTAGGGCTCCCGAAGACCCAGTACTTC | CASSLGLPKTQYF
. | TRBJ1-5 | 15 | TRBV6-5 | TRBD1 | TGTGCCAGCAGTACGGACAGGGAGGGATATCAGCCCCAGCATTTT | CASSTDREGYQPQHF
. | TRBJ1-1 | 14 | TRBV5-6 | . | TGTGCCAGCAGCCCTCAATTGGCAGACACTGAAGCTTTCTTT | CASSPQLADTEAFF
. | TRBJ1-1 | 17 | TRBV6-2/TRBV6-3 | . | TGTGCCAGCAGTTACCCCCTTGAGGAGCCACTGAACACTGAAGCTTTCTTT | CASSYPLEEPLNTEAFF